The rows below give T cell receptor beta chains drawn from one sample of a study of T cell changes during pregnancy in multiple sclerosis. Sequencing was performed with immunoSEQ multiplex PCR; in TCRdb, only in-frame clones are kept and a portion is missing. The data contain roughly 69,000 clones, 91% of them seen just once; the ten biggest clones take up 1.4%. The sample here was peripheral blood, taken in the second trimester of pregnancy. The receptors derive from a female donor with multiple sclerosis, enrolled in a pregnancy study. Each CDR3 is given with its conserved first and last residue. D genes are given only for firm matches. Size tells how often a clone was seen (once, few, many) or the class of an expanded clone, and some rows leave it out.

D: TRBD1
size: .
V: TRBV27
J: TRBJ2-1
CDR3: CASSFSRTGGRKVNNEQFF
DNA: TGTGCCAGCAGTTTTTCCCGGACAGGGGGCCGTAAAGTTAACAATGAGCAGTTCTTC

D: TRBD2
size: .
V: TRBV5-1
J: TRBJ2-1
CDR3: CASRAGLADNEQFF
DNA: TGCGCCAGCAGGGCGGGACTAGCGGACAATGAGCAGTTCTTC

D: .
size: .
V: TRBV4-3
J: TRBJ1-6
CDR3: CASSVQRGSASPLHF
DNA: TGCGCCAGCAGCGTCCAAAGGGGCTCGGCTTCACCCCTCCACTTT

D: .
size: .
V: TRBV14
J: TRBJ2-3
CDR3: CASSQGFHLLGDTQYF
DNA: TGTGCCAGCAGCCAGGGGTTTCACCTACTAGGGGATACGCAGTATTTT

D: TRBD2
size: .
V: TRBV11-2
J: TRBJ2-3
CDR3: CASDLGLAGDDTQYF
DNA: TGTGCCAGCGACTTGGGACTAGCGGGAGATGATACGCAGTATTTT

D: .
size: .
V: TRBV5-5
J: TRBJ2-3
CDR3: CASSPSPESTDTQYF
DNA: TGTGCCAGCAGCCCGTCGCCGGAGAGTACAGATACGCAGTATTTT

D: TRBD2
size: .
V: TRBV5-4
J: TRBJ2-3
CDR3: CASSQGLAGGLDIVDTQYF
DNA: TGTGCCAGCAGCCAGGGACTAGCGGGGGGCCTTGATATCGTTGATACGCAGTATTTT

D: .
size: .
V: TRBV11-2
J: TRBJ2-5
CDR3: CASSLGLQLSETQYF
DNA: TGTGCCAGCAGCCTTGGACTACAACTCTCGGAGACCCAGTACTTC

D: .
size: few
V: TRBV25-1
J: TRBJ1-1
CDR3: CASRQGNTEAFF
DNA: TGTGCCAGCAGACAGGGGAACACTGAAGCTTTCTTT

D: .
size: .
V: TRBV21-1
J: TRBJ2-1
CDR3: CASSKRLAGGNASYNEQFF
DNA: TGTGCCAGCAGCAAAAGACTAGCGGGAGGTAACGCTTCCTACAATGAGCAGTTCTTC

D: .
size: .
V: TRBV9
J: TRBJ2-2
CDR3: CASSVVPGSTGELFF
DNA: TGTGCCAGCAGCGTCGTGCCAGGGTCAACCGGGGAGCTGTTTTTT

D: TRBD2
size: .
V: TRBV2
J: TRBJ2-3
CDR3: CASRGLVGDTQYF
DNA: TGTGCCAGCAGGGGACTAGTGGGGGATACGCAGTATTTT

D: TRBD1
size: .
V: TRBV6-5
J: TRBJ1-5
CDR3: CASSYFGTGGNQPQHF
DNA: TGTGCCAGCAGTTACTTTGGGACAGGGGGCAATCAGCCCCAGCATTTT

D: .
size: .
V: TRBV6-5
J: TRBJ1-2
CDR3: CASSSSRAGYTF
DNA: TGTGCCAGCAGTTCGAGCAGGGCTGGCTACACCTTC

D: TRBD2
size: once
V: TRBV9
J: TRBJ2-3
CDR3: CASTSGPILDTQYF
DNA: TGTGCCAGCACTAGCGGGCCCATTCTGGATACGCAGTATTTT

D: TRBD1
size: .
V: TRBV2
J: TRBJ2-5
CDR3: CASSHNRQGETQYF
DNA: TGTGCCAGCAGTCACAATAGACAGGGAGAGACCCAGTACTTC

D: .
size: .
V: TRBV6-5
J: TRBJ1-1
CDR3: CASSLQGGLNTEAFF
DNA: TGTGCCAGCAGTCTACAGGGAGGGTTGAACACTGAAGCTTTCTTT

D: .
size: .
V: TRBV19
J: TRBJ2-3
CDR3: CASSRGLADTQYF
DNA: TGTGCCAGTAGTCGGGGACTCGCAGATACGCAGTATTTT

D: TRBD1
size: .
V: TRBV6-5
J: TRBJ1-2
CDR3: CASSYNRGAVYGYTF
DNA: TGTGCCAGCAGTTATAACAGGGGGGCCGTGTATGGCTACACCTTC

D: .
size: .
V: TRBV5-1
J: TRBJ2-7
CDR3: CASSLSGDGTHEQYF
DNA: TGCGCCAGCAGCTTGTCAGGGGACGGTACCCACGAGCAGTACTTC

D: .
size: .
V: TRBV30
J: TRBJ2-5
CDR3: CAWSVVEETQYF
DNA: TGTGCCTGGAGTGTAGTGGAGGAGACCCAGTACTTC

D: TRBD1
size: .
V: TRBV5-4
J: TRBJ2-7
CDR3: CASSYSWARGNDYEQYF
DNA: TGTGCCAGCAGTTACAGCTGGGCCAGGGGGAACGACTACGAGCAGTACTTC

D: TRBD2
size: .
V: TRBV9
J: TRBJ2-5
CDR3: CASSASAGTTQETQYF
DNA: TGTGCCAGCAGCGCCTCGGCCGGGACTACACAAGAGACCCAGTACTTC

D: .
size: .
V: TRBV9
J: TRBJ1-1
CDR3: CASSVGGTFYRDTEAFF
DNA: TGTGCCAGCAGCGTAGGAGGGACATTCTATCGGGACACTGAAGCTTTCTTT